This T cell receptor beta chain was recovered during a study of patients and donors after allogeneic stem cell transplantation. This clonotype was seen at least ten times. V lost 0 bases to trimming and J lost 6 bases, with 6 bases between them. Germline values: CDR1 SEHNR, CDR2 FQNEAQ (reference sequence). The CDR3 has 13 amino acids. From the RT-PCR reads, TCRdb called clonotypes with MiXCR, one entry per CDR3 protein. This sample has hundreds of thousands of distinct CDR3 sequences, with approximately 16% found just once. This TCR was recovered from a human donor who was either an allogeneic HSCT recipient or a stem cell or donor lymphocyte infusion donor (not recorded which). It is not recorded whose cells these are; they may come from a transplant donor. Sequencing was carried out using blood, either unsorted or a sorted T cell fraction (not recorded which). The rearrangement uses TRBV7-9 and TRBJ2-1, with no clear D. This CDR3 is CASSLAPSNEQFF. The CDR3 DNA reads TGTGCCAGCAGCTTAGCTCCGAGCAATGAGCAGTTCTTC. The whole variable domain, filled in from reference TRBV7-9 and TRBJ2-1, reads DTGVSQNPRHKITKRGQNVTFRCDPISEHNRLYWYRQTLGQGPEFLTYFQNEAQLEKSRLLSDRFSAERPKGSFSTLEIQRTEQGDSAMYLCASSLAPSNEQFFGPGTRLTVL.